These T cell receptor beta chains were read from a single sample in a study of T cells in Graves' hyperthyroidism and ophthalmopathy. MiXCR, run by TCRdb on the multiplex PCR reads, gives a single entry per CDR3 protein. The sample includes approximately 720,000 distinct CDR3 sequences, 15% to 20% of them seen just once. Sequencing input: blood. These receptor sequences come from a woman in her forties or fifties with Graves' hyperthyroidism that later progressed to Graves' ophthalmopathy. Both conserved end residues are part of each CDR3. A D gene is named only where the DNA matches it firmly. Only some rows state a clone size, as once, few, many or a class for expanded clones.

D,V,J,size,DNA,CDR3
TRBD1,TRBV4-1,TRBJ2-5,few,TGCGCCAGCAGCCAAGGTGGGACAGGGTCAGATGAGACCCAGTACTTC,CASSQGGTGSDETQYF
.,TRBV3-1,TRBJ1-3,many,TGTGCCAGCAGTTACTCCGGGAGCTCTGGAAACACCATATATTTT,CASSYSGSSGNTIYF
.,TRBV29-1,TRBJ1-1,.,TGCAGCGCAAATGAACAGCCATCGTACACTGAAGCTTTCTTT,CSANEQPSYTEAFF
.,TRBV12-3/TRBV12-4,TRBJ1-2,many,TGTGCCAGCAGTGCAGGGTTAGACTATGGCTACACCTTC,CASSAGLDYGYTF
.,TRBV7-9,TRBJ1-5,many,TGTGCCAGCAGCCACGGGGGGAATCAGCCCCAGCATTTT,CASSHGGNQPQHF
TRBD2,TRBV20-1,TRBJ2-2,many,TGCAGTGCTAGTCAAGGCGGGGGTTCTACCGGGGAGCTGTTTTTT,CSASQGGGSTGELFF
.,TRBV27,TRBJ1-5,few,TGTGCCAGCAGTTCCCGGTGGACAGACCTCAATCAGCCCCAGCATTTT,CASSSRWTDLNQPQHF
.,TRBV29-1,TRBJ1-2,few,TGCAGCATTTCTCCGGGGGCTGGTGGCTACACCTTC,CSISPGAGGYTF
TRBD2,TRBV27,TRBJ2-7,.,TGTGCCAGCAGTTCCCTGGGACTAGCGGCCGCCTACGAGCAGTACTTC,CASSSLGLAAAYEQYF
.,TRBV5-1,TRBJ2-1,many,TGCGCCAGCAGCTTGGATAGGGGAACAGATGAGCAGTTCTTC,CASSLDRGTDEQFF
.,TRBV25-1,TRBJ2-5,.,TGTGCCAGCAGTGAATCCCCAGACAGGATCCAAGAGACCCAGTACTTC,CASSESPDRIQETQYF
.,TRBV27,TRBJ1-1,few,TGTGCCAGCAGTTTGGCGTTGGGGCCGAACACTGAAGCTTTCTTT,CASSLALGPNTEAFF
.,TRBV6-1,TRBJ1-2,.,TGTGCCAGCAGTGAAAGAGGTAGCTACACCTTC,CASSERGSYTF
.,TRBV5-1,TRBJ2-6,few,TGCGCCAGCAGCCCTCGATTTTTGACAGAATTGTCTCCTGGGGCCAACGTCCTGACTTTC,CASSPRFLTELSPGANVLTF
.,TRBV11-2,TRBJ2-5,many,TGTGCCAGCAGCTCGGGGGTAGAGACCCAGTACTTC,CASSSGVETQYF
.,TRBV9,TRBJ2-3,.,TGTGCCAGCAGCGTAGACTATGATACGCAGTATTTT,CASSVDYDTQYF
TRBD2,TRBV6-1,TRBJ2-2,.,TGTGCCAGCAGTGAAACTTTGTCTAGCGGCCAGCAGAAGCTGTTTTTT,CASSETLSSGQQKLFF
.,TRBV5-1,TRBJ2-3,.,TGCGCCAGCAGCTTGGCCGGGAGAGCGTCTAGCACAGATACGCAGTATTTT,CASSLAGRASSTDTQYF